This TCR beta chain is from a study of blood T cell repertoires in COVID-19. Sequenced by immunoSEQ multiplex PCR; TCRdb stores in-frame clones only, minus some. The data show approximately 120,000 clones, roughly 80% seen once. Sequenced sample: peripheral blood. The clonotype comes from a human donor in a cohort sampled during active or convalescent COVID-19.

In DNA form, the CDR3 reads TGCGCCAGCAGCCAAGGGGATTTCGGGGGGGCGATTCAGCAGCAGTACTTC. This encodes CASSQGDFGGAIQQQYF. The chain joins TRBV4-1 to TRBJ2-7; the match to TRBD2 covers 8 bases. Trimming removed 1 base from V and 8 bases from J; junction bases left unmatched: 16. The CDR3 contains 17 residues. Germline values: CDR1 MGHRA, CDR2 YSYEKL.